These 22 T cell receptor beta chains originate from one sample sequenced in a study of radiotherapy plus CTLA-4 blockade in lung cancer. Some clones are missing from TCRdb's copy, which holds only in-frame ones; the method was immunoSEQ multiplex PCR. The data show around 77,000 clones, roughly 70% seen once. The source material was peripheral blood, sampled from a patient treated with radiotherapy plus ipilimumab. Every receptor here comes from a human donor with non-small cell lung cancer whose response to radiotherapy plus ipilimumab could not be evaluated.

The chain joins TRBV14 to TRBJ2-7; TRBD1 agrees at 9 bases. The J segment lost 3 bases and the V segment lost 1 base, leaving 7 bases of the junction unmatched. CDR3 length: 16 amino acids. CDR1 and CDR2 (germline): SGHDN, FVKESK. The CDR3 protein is CASSQVGSGQGYEQYF. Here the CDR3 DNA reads TGTGCCAGCAGCCAAGTAGGTTCGGGACAGGGCTACGAGCAGTACTTC.

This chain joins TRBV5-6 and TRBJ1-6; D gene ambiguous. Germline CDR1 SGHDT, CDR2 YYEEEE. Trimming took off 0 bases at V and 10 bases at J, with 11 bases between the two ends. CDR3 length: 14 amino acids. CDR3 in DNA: TGTGCCAGCAGCTTGGTAGAGGGTGCCTCACCCCTCCACTTT. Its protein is CASSLVEGASPLHF. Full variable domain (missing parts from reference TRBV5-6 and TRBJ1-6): DAGVTQSPTHLIKTRGQQVTLRCSPKSGHDTVSWYQQALGQGPQFIFQYYEEEERQRGNFPDRFSGHQFPNYSSELNVNALLLGDSALYLCASSLVEGASPLHFGNGTRLTVT.

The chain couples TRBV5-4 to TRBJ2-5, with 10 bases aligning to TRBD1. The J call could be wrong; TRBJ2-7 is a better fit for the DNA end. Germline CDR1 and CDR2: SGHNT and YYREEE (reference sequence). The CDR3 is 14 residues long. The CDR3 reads CASSLARTGGEQYF. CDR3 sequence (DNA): TGTGCCAGCAGCTTGGCTCGGACAGGGGGCGAGCAGTACTTC.

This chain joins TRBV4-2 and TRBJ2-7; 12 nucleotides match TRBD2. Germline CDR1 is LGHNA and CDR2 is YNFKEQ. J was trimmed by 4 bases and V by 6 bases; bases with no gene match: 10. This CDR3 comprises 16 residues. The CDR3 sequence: CASRPTTSGSGYEQYF. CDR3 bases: TGTGCCAGCAGACCCACGACTAGCGGGAGTGGGTACGAGCAGTACTTC.

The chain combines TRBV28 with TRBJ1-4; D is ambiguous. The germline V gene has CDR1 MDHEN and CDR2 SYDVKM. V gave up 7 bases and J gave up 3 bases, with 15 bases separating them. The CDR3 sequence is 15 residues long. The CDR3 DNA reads TGTGCCAGCACCCCAACTAGGTGGGCTAATGAAAAACTGTTTTTT. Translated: CASTPTRWANEKLFF.

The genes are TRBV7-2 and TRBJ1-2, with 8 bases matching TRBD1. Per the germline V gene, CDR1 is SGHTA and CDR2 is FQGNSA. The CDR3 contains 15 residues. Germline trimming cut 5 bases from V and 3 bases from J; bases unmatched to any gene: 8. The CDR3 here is CASSPRTGPHYGYTF. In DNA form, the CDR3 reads TGTGCCAGCAGCCCCCGGACAGGGCCTCACTATGGCTACACCTTC. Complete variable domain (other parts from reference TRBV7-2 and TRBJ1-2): GAGVSQSPSNKVTEKGKDVELRCDPISGHTALYWYRQSLGQGLEFLIYFQGNSAPDKSGLPSDRFSAERTGGSVSTLTIQRTQQEDSAVYLCASSPRTGPHYGYTFGSGTRLTVV.

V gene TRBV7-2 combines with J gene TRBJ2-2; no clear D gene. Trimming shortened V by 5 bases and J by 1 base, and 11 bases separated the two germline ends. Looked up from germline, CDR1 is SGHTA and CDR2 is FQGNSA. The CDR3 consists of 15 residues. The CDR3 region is CASSQSSQNTGELFF. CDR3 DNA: TGTGCCAGCAGCCAAAGCTCCCAGAACACCGGGGAGCTGTTTTTT.

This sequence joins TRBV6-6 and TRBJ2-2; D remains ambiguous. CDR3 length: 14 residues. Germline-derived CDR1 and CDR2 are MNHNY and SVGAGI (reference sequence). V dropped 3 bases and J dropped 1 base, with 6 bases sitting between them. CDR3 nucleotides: TGTGCCAGCAGTTATGGAGAGAACACCGGGGAGCTGTTTTTT. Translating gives CASSYGENTGELFF.

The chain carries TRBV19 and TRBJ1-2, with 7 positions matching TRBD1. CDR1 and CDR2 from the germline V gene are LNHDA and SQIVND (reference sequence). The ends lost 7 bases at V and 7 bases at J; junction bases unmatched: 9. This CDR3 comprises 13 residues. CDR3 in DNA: TGTGCCAGTACTTCGACAGGGCGGGGTGGCTACACCTTC. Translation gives CASTSTGRGGYTF.

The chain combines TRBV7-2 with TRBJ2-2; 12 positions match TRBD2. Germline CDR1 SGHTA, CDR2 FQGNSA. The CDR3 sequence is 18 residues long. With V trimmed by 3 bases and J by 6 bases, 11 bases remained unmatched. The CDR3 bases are TGTGCCAGCAGCTTGTTCACGACTAGCGGGAGTTTGTCCGGGGAGCTGTTTTTT. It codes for CASSLFTTSGSLSGELFF.

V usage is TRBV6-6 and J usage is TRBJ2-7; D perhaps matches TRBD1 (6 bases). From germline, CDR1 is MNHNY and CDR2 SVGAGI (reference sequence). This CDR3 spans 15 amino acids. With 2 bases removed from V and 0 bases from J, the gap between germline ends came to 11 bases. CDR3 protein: CASSYNGQSSYEQYF. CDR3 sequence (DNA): TGTGCCAGCAGTTACAACGGACAGAGCTCCTACGAGCAGTACTTC.

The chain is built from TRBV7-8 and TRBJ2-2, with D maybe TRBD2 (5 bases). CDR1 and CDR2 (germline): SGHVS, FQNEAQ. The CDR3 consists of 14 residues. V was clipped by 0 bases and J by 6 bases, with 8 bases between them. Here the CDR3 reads CASSLAMGAGELFF. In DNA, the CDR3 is TGTGCCAGCAGCTTAGCGATGGGAGCCGGGGAGCTGTTTTTT.

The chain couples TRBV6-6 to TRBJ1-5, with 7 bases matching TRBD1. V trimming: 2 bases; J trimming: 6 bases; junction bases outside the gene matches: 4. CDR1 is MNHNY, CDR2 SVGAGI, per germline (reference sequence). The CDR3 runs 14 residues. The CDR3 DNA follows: TGTGCCAGCAGTTACGGGACAGAGACTCAGCCCCAGCATTTT. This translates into CASSYGTETQPQHF.

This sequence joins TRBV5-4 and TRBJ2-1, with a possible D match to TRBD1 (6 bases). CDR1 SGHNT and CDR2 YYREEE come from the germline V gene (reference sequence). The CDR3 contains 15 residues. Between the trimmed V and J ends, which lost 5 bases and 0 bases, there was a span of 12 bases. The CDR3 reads CASSSQGHSYNEQFF. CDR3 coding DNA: TGTGCCAGCAGTTCCCAGGGACACTCCTACAATGAGCAGTTCTTC.

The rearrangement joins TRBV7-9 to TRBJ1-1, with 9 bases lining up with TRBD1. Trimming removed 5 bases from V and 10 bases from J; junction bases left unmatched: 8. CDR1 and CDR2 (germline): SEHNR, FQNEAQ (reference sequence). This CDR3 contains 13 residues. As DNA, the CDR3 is TGTGCCAGCAGCCCACAGGGGGCGAGTGGAGCTTTCTTT. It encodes CASSPQGASGAFF.

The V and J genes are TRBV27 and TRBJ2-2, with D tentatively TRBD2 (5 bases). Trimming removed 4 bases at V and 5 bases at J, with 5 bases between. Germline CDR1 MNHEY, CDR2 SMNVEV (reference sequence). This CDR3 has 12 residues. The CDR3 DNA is TGTGCCAGCAGTTCGGGGACCGGGGAGCTGTTTTTT. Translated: CASSSGTGELFF.

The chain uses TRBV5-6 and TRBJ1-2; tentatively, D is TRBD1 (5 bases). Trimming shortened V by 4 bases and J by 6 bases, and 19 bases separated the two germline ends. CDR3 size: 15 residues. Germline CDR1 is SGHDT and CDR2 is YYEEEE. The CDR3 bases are TGTGCCAGCAGCCCCCTCACAAGGGGCATGGATGGCTACACCTTC. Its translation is CASSPLTRGMDGYTF.

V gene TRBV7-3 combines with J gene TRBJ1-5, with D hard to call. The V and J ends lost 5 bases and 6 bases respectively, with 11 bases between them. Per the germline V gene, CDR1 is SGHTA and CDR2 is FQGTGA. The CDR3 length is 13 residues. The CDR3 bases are TGTGCCAGCAGCGCCGACATTTCTCAGCCCCAGCATTTT. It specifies CASSADISQPQHF.

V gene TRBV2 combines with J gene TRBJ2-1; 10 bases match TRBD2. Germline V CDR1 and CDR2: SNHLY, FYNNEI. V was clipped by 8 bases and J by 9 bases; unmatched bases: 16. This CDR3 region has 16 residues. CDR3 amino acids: CASGLIAGGLLGEQFF. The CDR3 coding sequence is TGTGCCAGCGGGTTGATAGCGGGAGGCCTTTTGGGTGAGCAGTTCTTC.

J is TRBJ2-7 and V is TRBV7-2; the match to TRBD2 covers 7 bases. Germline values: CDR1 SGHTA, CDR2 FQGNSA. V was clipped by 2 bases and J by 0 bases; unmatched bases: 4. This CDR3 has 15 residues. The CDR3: CASSLSGGLSYEQYF. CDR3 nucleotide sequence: TGTGCCAGCAGCTTATCGGGAGGTCTCTCCTACGAGCAGTACTTC.

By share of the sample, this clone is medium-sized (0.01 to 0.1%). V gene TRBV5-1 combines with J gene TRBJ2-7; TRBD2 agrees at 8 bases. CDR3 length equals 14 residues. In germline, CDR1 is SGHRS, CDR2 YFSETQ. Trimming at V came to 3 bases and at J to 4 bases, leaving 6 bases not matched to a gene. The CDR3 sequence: CASSSLGGGYEQYF. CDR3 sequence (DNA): TGCGCCAGCAGCTCCCTCGGGGGGGGGTACGAGCAGTACTTC.

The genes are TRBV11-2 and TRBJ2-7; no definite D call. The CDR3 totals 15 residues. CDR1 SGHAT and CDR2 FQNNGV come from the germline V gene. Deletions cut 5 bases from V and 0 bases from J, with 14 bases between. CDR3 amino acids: CASSPSRLSSYEQYF. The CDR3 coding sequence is TGTGCCAGCAGCCCGTCCAGACTCTCCTCCTACGAGCAGTACTTC.